These 27 T cell receptor beta chains were sequenced from one sample in a study of technical replicates of blood from a handful of donors. The method was immunoSEQ multiplex PCR; TCRdb's version includes in-frame clones alone and lacks a portion of them. Here the sample spans about 82,000 clones, about nine tenths being singletons. Sequences were obtained from T cells isolated from PBMCs. All receptors come from a human donor in good health.

This chain links TRBV5-1 with TRBJ2-7; possibly TRBD1 for D (6 bases). Trimming pared 1 base from V and 4 bases from J, leaving 12 bases between. The CDR3 has 14 residues. Looked up from germline, CDR1 is SGHRS and CDR2 is YFSETQ. The CDR3 spells CASSLIGTQYEQYF. In DNA, the CDR3 is TGCGCCAGCAGCTTGATAGGGACACAATACGAGCAGTACTTC.

The chain employs TRBV5-8 and TRBJ2-2, with 8 nucleotides matching TRBD1. This CDR3 comprises 19 residues. CDR1 is SGHTS and CDR2 is YDEGEE in the germline V gene. Trimming cost V 2 bases and J 6 bases; bases outside gene matches: 18. The DNA of the CDR3 is TGTGCCAGCAGCTTTGGCATACTTGGACAGGGTAGAGTGGCCGGGGAGCTGTTTTTT. Amino acids: CASSFGILGQGRVAGELFF.

The CDR3 nucleotides are TGCGCCAGTCGACCAGGGACAGGGTTGGGCACAGATACGCAGTATTTT. Translation: CASRPGTGLGTDTQYF. The chain has TRBV4-1 and TRBJ2-3, with TRBD1 matching 9 bases. Germline trimming cut 9 bases from V and 1 base from J; bases unmatched to any gene: 11. The CDR3 consists of 16 residues. Germline-derived CDR1 and CDR2 are MGHRA and YSYEKL.

The gene calls are TRBV30 and TRBJ2-2; D remains ambiguous. Trimming left V 2 bases short and J 1 base short, with 8 bases between. Germline CDR1 GTSNPN, CDR2 SVGIG (reference sequence). The CDR3 sequence is 14 residues long. Here the CDR3 reads CAWSRLWNTGELFF. CDR3 DNA: TGTGCCTGGAGTCGACTTTGGAACACCGGGGAGCTGTTTTTT.

The chain has TRBV5-1 and TRBJ2-5; D is ambiguous. V dropped 0 bases and J dropped 1 base, with 4 bases sitting between them. Germline-derived CDR1 and CDR2 are SGHRS and YFSETQ. This CDR3 has 13 amino acids. Here the CDR3 DNA reads TGCGCCAGCAGCTTGGGCAGCCAAGAGACCCAGTACTTC. Translated: CASSLGSQETQYF.

V usage is TRBV7-2 and J usage is TRBJ2-3, with D possibly matching TRBD2 (6 bases). The germline V and J ends were trimmed by 6 bases and 2 bases, with 24 bases remaining between them. This CDR3 has 18 residues. In germline, CDR1 is SGHTA, CDR2 FQGNSA. Here the CDR3 DNA reads TGTGCCAGCAGTTTTGAAGACGGTGCGGGGAGAATCACAGATACGCAGTATTTT. This translates into CASSFEDGAGRITDTQYF.

The chain couples TRBV30 to TRBJ2-1, with D tentatively TRBD2 (5 bases). Germline V gene data show CDR1 as GTSNPN and CDR2 as SVGIG (reference sequence). The CDR3 loop spans 16 amino acids. CDR3 DNA: TGTGCGCTAGCCCGGGGTATGAGTAGCTCCTACAATGAGCAGTTCTTC. It encodes CALARGMSSSYNEQFF. The full variable domain, rest sourced from reference TRBV30 and TRBJ2-1, is SQTIHQWPATLVQPVGSPLSLECTVEGTSNPNLYWYRQAAGRGLQLLFYSVGIGQISSEVPQNLSASRPQDRQFILSSKKLLLSDSGFYLCALARGMSSSYNEQFFGPGTRLTVL.

This sequence joins TRBV30 and TRBJ2-6; no clear D. V lost 4 bases to trimming and J lost 0 bases, with 10 bases between them. CDR3 length: 15 amino acids. CDR1 is GTSNPN, CDR2 SVGIG, per germline (reference sequence). CDR3 residues: CAWIALPSGANVLTF. DNA of the CDR3: TGTGCCTGGATAGCACTGCCCTCTGGGGCCAACGTCCTGACTTTC.

This clone was detected only once. V and J are TRBV10-3 and TRBJ2-2; D might be TRBD2 (6 bases). Trimming left V 11 bases short and J 1 base short, with 11 bases between. Germline CDR1 is ENHRY and CDR2 is SYGVKD. The CDR3 sequence is 13 residues long. The CDR3 DNA follows: TGTGCCCTTCAGGAGGGGAACACCGGGGAGCTGTTTTTT. This codes for CALQEGNTGELFF.

The genes are TRBV29-1 and TRBJ2-7; the D gene is possibly TRBD1 (6 bases). CDR1 SQVTM and CDR2 ANQGSEA come from the germline V gene. This CDR3 has 11 amino acids. V gave up 4 bases and J gave up 6 bases, with 10 bases separating them. The CDR3 nucleotides read TGCAGCGTTGGGACCAGGGGCGAGCAGTACTTC. It is translated as CSVGTRGEQYF.

The chain links TRBV2 to TRBJ2-7; TRBD1 aligns across 9 bases. The CDR3 has 13 residues. CDR1 is SNHLY and CDR2 is FYNNEI in the germline V gene. Trimming cost V 7 bases and J 2 bases; bases outside gene matches: 3. The DNA for the CDR3 is TGTGCCAGCATGACAGGGGGACCCTACGAGCAGTACTTC. Amino acid sequence: CASMTGGPYEQYF.

This clone was recorded once. The chain is built from TRBV7-9 and TRBJ2-5, with 7 bases lining up with TRBD2. The length of the CDR3 is 14 residues. Germline-derived CDR1 and CDR2 are SEHNR and FQNEAQ (reference sequence). Germline trimming cut 5 bases from V and 5 bases from J; bases unmatched to any gene: 8. CDR3 residues: CASSLRGGRETQYF. In nucleotides, the CDR3 is TGTGCCAGCAGCCTCCGCGGGGGTAGGGAGACCCAGTACTTC.

This chain links TRBV2 with TRBJ2-5, with 7 bases identical to TRBD2. The CDR3 sequence is 15 residues long. V lost 4 bases and J lost 5; bases outside the gene matches: 10. In germline, CDR1 is SNHLY, CDR2 FYNNEI. CDR3 sequence (DNA): TGTGCCAGCAGTGCTAGCGGTGATTCTGGGGAGACCCAGTACTTC. It specifies CASSASGDSGETQYF. The full variable domain, rest sourced from reference TRBV2 and TRBJ2-5, is EPEVTQTPSHQVTQMGQEVILRCVPISNHLYFYWYRQILGQKVEFLVSFYNNEISEKSEIFDDQFSVERPDGSNFTLKIRSTKLEDSAMYFCASSASGDSGETQYFGPGTRLLVL.

CDR3 protein: CASSLTRSTGELFF. CDR3 DNA sequence: TGTGCCAGCAGTCTCACTCGAAGCACCGGGGAGCTGTTTTTT. The chain couples TRBV27 to TRBJ2-2; D unclear. Germline-derived CDR1 and CDR2 are MNHEY and SMNVEV (reference sequence). The CDR3 sequence is 14 residues long. The ends were cut back, 5 bases at V and 4 bases at J, with 11 bases in the middle.

The chain is built from TRBV11-2 and TRBJ1-2, with D unresolved. Germline V gene data show CDR1 as SGHAT and CDR2 as FQNNGV. The CDR3 runs to 13 residues. Trimming removed 3 bases at V and 2 bases at J, with 7 bases between. The CDR3 loop reads CASSLGGNYGYTF. In DNA form, the CDR3 reads TGTGCCAGCAGCTTGGGCGGGAACTATGGCTACACCTTC.

Remarks on this clone: Compared with germline, one end of the junction differs, possibly owing to a read error. V usage is TRBV7-7 and J usage is TRBJ2-5; D possibly corresponds to TRBD1 (5 bases). Germline CDR1 and CDR2: SSHAT and FNYEAQ (reference sequence). CDR3 size: 14 residues. For the CDR3, the DNA is TGTGCTAGCAGCCCCTATGACAGCCAAGAGACCCAGTACTTC. Translating gives CASSPYDSQETQYF.

The CDR3 spells CASSLRETQYF. The DNA of the CDR3 is TGTGCCAGCAGTTTACGGGAGACCCAGTACTTC. The chain has TRBV28 and TRBJ2-5; D is uncertain. This CDR3 has 11 amino acids. Germline lookup yields CDR1 MDHEN and CDR2 SYDVKM. V was pared by 2 bases and J by 5 bases, with 3 bases between.

The chain recombines TRBV13 with TRBJ1-3, with D possibly TRBD1 on 5 matching bases. V lost 5 bases and J 3 bases, leaving 8 bases between the germline ends. The length of the CDR3 is 13 residues. The germline gives CDR1 PRHDT, CDR2 FYEKMQ (reference sequence). The CDR3 loop is CASSDSDGNTIYF. The CDR3 region has the DNA TGTGCCAGCAGCGACAGCGATGGAAACACCATATATTTT.

This clone was recorded only once. The rearrangement joins TRBV5-1 to TRBJ2-5; the D gene is possibly TRBD1 (5 bases). The CDR3 consists of 14 residues. Trimming took off 3 bases at V and 5 bases at J, with 14 bases between the two ends. Germline CDR1 reads SGHRS; CDR2 reads YFSETQ. The CDR3 region is CASSWVGVGETQYF. CDR3 sequence (DNA): TGCGCCAGCAGCTGGGTAGGGGTAGGGGAGACCCAGTACTTC.

The V gene is TRBV5-4, the J gene TRBJ2-7, with D unclear. V lost 1 base and J 3 bases, leaving 14 bases between the germline ends. CDR3 length: 15 residues. The germline V gene has CDR1 SGHNT and CDR2 YYREEE (reference sequence). This CDR3 reads CASSLTGSGFYEQYF. The CDR3 DNA follows: TGTGCCAGCAGCTTGACCGGGTCGGGTTTCTACGAGCAGTACTTC.

The J gene is TRBJ2-1, the V gene TRBV10-3; 7 bases are shared with TRBD2. Germline V CDR1 and CDR2: ENHRY, SYGVKD. The V gene end was trimmed by 10 bases and the J gene end by 7 bases; junction bases not matched to a gene: 4. The CDR3 spans 11 residues. In nucleotides, the CDR3 is TGTGCCACTGGGCGGGAGAATGAGCAGTTCTTC. Translation: CATGRENEQFF.

As DNA, the CDR3 is TGTGCCAGCAGTTACTCAGGCAGGGGCGGAAACTACGAGCAGTACTTC. Protein product: CASSYSGRGGNYEQYF. The chain uses TRBV6-5 and TRBJ2-7, with D tentatively TRBD1 (6 bases). This CDR3 spans 16 amino acids. In germline, CDR1 is MNHEY, CDR2 SVGAGI. Trimming stripped 0 bases from V and 3 bases from J, with 15 bases between.

The gene calls are TRBV7-9 and TRBJ2-2; unclear D gene. V lost 5 bases and J 0 bases, leaving 7 bases between the germline ends. The germline V gene has CDR1 SEHNR and CDR2 FQNEAQ (reference sequence). The CDR3 consists of 14 residues. The CDR3 DNA follows: TGTGCCAGCAGCCGTAGTCCGAACACCGGGGAGCTGTTTTTT. This encodes CASSRSPNTGELFF. Full variable domain (missing parts from reference TRBV7-9 and TRBJ2-2): DTGVSQNPRHKITKRGQNVTFRCDPISEHNRLYWYRQTLGQGPEFLTYFQNEAQLEKSRLLSDRFSAERPKGSFSTLEIQRTEQGDSAMYLCASSRSPNTGELFFGEGSRLTVL.

The rearrangement joins TRBV5-8 to TRBJ2-5, with 14 bases lining up with TRBD2. The germline gives CDR1 SGHTS, CDR2 YDEGEE. Trimming at V came to 5 bases and at J to 2 bases, leaving 8 bases not matched to a gene. This CDR3 is built from 17 residues. The CDR3 coding sequence is TGTGCCAGCAGTCCGGGACTAGCGGGAGTGGGTCAAGAGACCCAGTACTTC. Protein product: CASSPGLAGVGQETQYF.

The rearrangement uses TRBV28 and TRBJ2-7; D possibly corresponds to TRBD2 (5 bases). Per the germline V gene, CDR1 is MDHEN and CDR2 is SYDVKM. The germline V and J ends were trimmed by 7 bases and 7 bases, with 20 bases remaining between them. This CDR3 is 14 amino acids long. The CDR3 DNA is TGTGCCAGCACCATCTCGTCGGGGAGTAGGGAGCAGTACTTC. Protein: CASTISSGSREQYF. The full variable domain, in which reference TRBV28 and TRBJ2-7 provide the parts outside the CDR3, is DVKVTQSSRYLVKRTGEKVFLECVQDMDHENMFWYRQDPGLGLRLIYFSYDVKMKEKGDIPEGYSVSREKKERFSLILESASTNQTSMYLCASTISSGSREQYFGPGTRLTVT.

The chain employs TRBV27 and TRBJ2-3; 11 bases agree with TRBD2. The ends lost 6 bases at V and 2 bases at J; junction bases unmatched: 7. The CDR3 extends over 16 amino acids. Germline CDR1 is MNHEY and CDR2 is SMNVEV (reference sequence). CDR3 amino acids: CASSPLTSGDTDTQYF. The CDR3, as DNA: TGTGCCAGCAGCCCCCTGACTAGCGGGGACACAGATACGCAGTATTTT.

The J gene is TRBJ1-1, the V gene TRBV7-2, with TRBD1 matching over 8 bases. Germline V gene sequence: CDR1 SGHTA, CDR2 FQGNSA. CDR3 size: 14 residues. V shed 2 bases and J 4 bases; nucleotides not matched to a gene: 3. The CDR3 nucleotides are TGTGCCAGCAGCTTACCCACAGGGGGCACTGAAGCTTTCTTT. Encoded protein: CASSLPTGGTEAFF.